Each of the 27 T cell receptor beta chains below was sequenced from the same sample in a study of blood T cell repertoires in COVID-19. Sequenced by immunoSEQ multiplex PCR; TCRdb stores in-frame clones only, minus some. The sample includes around 230,000 clones, approximately 84% of them seen just once. Specimen: PBMCs or T cells enriched from blood (not recorded which). All receptors come from a woman in her 40s with acute COVID-19.

The chain combines TRBV24-1 with TRBJ1-4; D not certain. V lost 0 bases and J lost 7, with 23 bases in between. This CDR3 spans 19 amino acids. In germline, CDR1 is KGHDR, CDR2 SFDVKD. CDR3 sequence reads: CATSDLRPLRLPPSEKLFF. The DNA for the CDR3 is TGTGCCACCAGTGATTTGCGGCCCCTTCGATTGCCGCCTAGTGAAAAACTGTTTTTT.

V and J are TRBV2 and TRBJ2-3; 8 nucleotides line up with TRBD1. Trimming took 7 bases from V and 0 from J; bases not matched to a gene: 6. CDR3 length: 15 residues. Germline CDR1 is SNHLY and CDR2 is FYNNEI. This chain's CDR3 is CASTGQGMSTDTQYF. For the CDR3, the DNA is TGTGCCAGCACAGGACAGGGTATGAGCACAGATACGCAGTATTTT.

Notes on this clone: This sample includes further DNA sequences coding for the same CDR3. The V call is TRBV27, the J call TRBJ2-7, with 8 bases aligning to TRBD1. This CDR3 contains 13 residues. Germline V gene lookup returns CDR1 MNHEY and CDR2 SMNVEV (reference sequence). Trimming removed 5 bases from V and 2 bases from J; junction bases left unmatched: 2. This CDR3 reads CASSGQGPYEQYF. CDR3 nucleotide sequence: TGTGCCAGCAGTGGACAGGGACCCTACGAGCAGTACTTC.

The chain recombines TRBV4-1 with TRBJ2-2, with a tentative D call TRBD2 (6 bases). The CDR3 loop spans 15 amino acids. V shed 2 bases and J shed 3 bases, with 10 bases lying between them. Germline-derived CDR1 and CDR2 are MGHRA and YSYEKL. CDR3 in amino acids: CASSQPGVYTGELFF. In nucleotides, the CDR3 is TGCGCCAGCAGCCAACCGGGAGTTTACACCGGGGAGCTGTTTTTT.

V and J are TRBV6-5 and TRBJ1-1, with D uncertain. The V gene lost 8 bases and the J gene lost 3 bases, with 16 bases spanning the gap. This CDR3 region has 14 residues. Germline V gives CDR1 MNHEY, CDR2 SVGAGI. CDR3 nucleotide sequence: TGTGCCAGCCATGAACAGCAGCGGGACACTGAAGCTTTCTTT. This gives the protein CASHEQQRDTEAFF.

This chain links TRBV11-3 with TRBJ2-7; D possibly corresponds to TRBD1 (6 bases). The germline V gene encodes CDR1 SGHNT and CDR2 YENEEA. V was cut by 3 bases and J by 4 bases, with 7 bases left in between. This CDR3 region has 12 residues. The CDR3 nucleotides read TGTGCCAGCAGCTTGGGGGCTTACGAGCAGTACTTC. Translating gives CASSLGAYEQYF.

This clone was seen many times. The V call is TRBV4-1, the J call TRBJ2-3, with 15 nucleotides matching TRBD2. This CDR3 spans 21 amino acids. Germline V gene data show CDR1 as MGHRA and CDR2 as YSYEKL. V gave up 3 bases and J gave up 7 bases; unmatched junction bases: 20. The CDR3 is CASSQPGLAGGRDRRGHTQYF. CDR3 sequence (DNA): TGCGCCAGCAGCCAGCCGGGACTAGCGGGAGGTAGGGACCGGCGAGGTCATACGCAGTATTTT.

The J gene is TRBJ2-7, the V gene TRBV7-2; 7 bases map to TRBD1. The trim removed 5 bases at V and 0 bases at J, leaving 10 bases unmatched. This CDR3 spans 16 amino acids. Germline assignment: CDR1 SGHTA and CDR2 FQGNSA. CDR3 sequence (DNA): TGTGCCAGCAGCCCCCGGACAGGTGGTACCTCCTACGAGCAGTACTTC. This encodes CASSPRTGGTSYEQYF.

This chain links TRBV2 with TRBJ2-3; TRBD2 matches 8 bases. Losses at the gene ends were 8 bases for V and 3 bases for J; bases not matched to a gene: 4. The CDR3 consists of 13 residues. The germline V gene encodes CDR1 SNHLY and CDR2 FYNNEI. The CDR3 protein is CASREGGTDTQYF. DNA for the CDR3: TGTGCCAGCCGGGAGGGAGGAACAGATACGCAGTATTTT.

The chain links TRBV30 to TRBJ2-2; 8 bases align to TRBD2. This CDR3 region has 16 residues. Trimming at V came to 2 bases and at J to 0 bases, leaving 5 bases not matched to a gene. Germline V CDR1 and CDR2: GTSNPN, SVGIG (reference sequence). CDR3 in amino acids: CAWSQTSGTNTGELFF. The CDR3 DNA follows: TGTGCCTGGAGTCAAACTAGCGGCACGAACACCGGGGAGCTGTTTTTT.

This chain connects TRBV5-1 to TRBJ2-2; 7 bases align to TRBD2. J lost 7 bases, V lost 0 bases, and 12 bases had no gene match. Germline V lookup: CDR1 SGHRS, CDR2 YFSETQ. The CDR3 runs to 17 residues. The CDR3 loop is CASSLATRERSGGELFF. CDR3 bases: TGCGCCAGCAGCTTGGCCACGCGGGAGAGATCGGGCGGGGAGCTGTTTTTT.

The rearrangement uses TRBV28 and TRBJ2-2, with 13 bases fitting TRBD2. V dropped 5 bases and J dropped 4; count of bases not matched to a gene: 10. The CDR3 has 18 residues. Germline V CDR1 and CDR2: MDHEN, SYDVKM. In DNA, the CDR3 is TGTGCCAGCAGTCCCCGGACTAGCGGGAGAGTTGGCACCGGGGAGCTGTTTTTT. Residues: CASSPRTSGRVGTGELFF.

The J gene is TRBJ1-2, the V gene TRBV11-2, with 9 bases fitting TRBD1. The CDR3 is made up of 15 amino acids. Germline V lookup: CDR1 SGHAT, CDR2 FQNNGV. The J segment lost 8 bases and the V segment lost 5 bases, leaving 12 bases of the junction unmatched. CDR3 loop: CASSPGGDRARGYTF. The CDR3 DNA follows: TGTGCCAGCAGCCCAGGGGGGGACAGGGCGAGGGGCTACACCTTC.

V gene TRBV12-3 or TRBV12-4 combines with J gene TRBJ2-2; perhaps TRBD2 as D (6 bases). Trimming took 6 bases from V and 8 from J, leaving 13 bases between them. This CDR3 has 13 residues. CDR3 nucleotides: TGTGCCAGCAGGCGGGAAGATACGGGGGAGCTGTTTTTT. This encodes CASRREDTGELFF.

The chain carries TRBV5-4 and TRBJ2-2; TRBD1 aligns across 10 bases. Trimming took 0 bases from V and 4 from J; bases not matched to a gene: 3. The V gene's germline CDR1 is SGHNT and CDR2 YYREEE (reference sequence). The CDR3 totals 16 residues. This CDR3 is CASSLGQGAVTGELFF. CDR3 DNA: TGTGCCAGCAGCTTGGGACAGGGGGCGGTCACCGGGGAGCTGTTTTTT. Variable domain in full (rest from reference TRBV5-4 and TRBJ2-2): ETGVTQSPTHLIKTRGQQVTLRCSSQSGHNTVSWYQQALGQGPQFIFQYYREEENGRGNFPPRFSGLQFPNYSSELNVNALELDDSALYLCASSLGQGAVTGELFFGEGSRLTVL.

CDR3 region: CASSVEQGSGNTIYF. In DNA form, the CDR3 reads TGTGCCAGCAGCGTAGAACAGGGCTCTGGAAACACCATATATTTT. The V and J genes are TRBV9 and TRBJ1-3; the D gene is possibly TRBD1 (6 bases). Germline V gives CDR1 SGDLS, CDR2 YYNGEE. This CDR3 spans 15 amino acids. Trimming cost V 0 bases and J 0 bases, with 7 bases left between them. The complete variable domain, with remaining parts taken from reference TRBV9 and TRBJ1-3, reads DSGVTQTPKHLITATGQRVTLRCSPRSGDLSVYWYQQSLDQGLQFLIQYYNGEERAKGNILERFSAQQFPDLHSELNLSSLELGDSALYFCASSVEQGSGNTIYFGEGSWLTVV.

This chain connects TRBV5-1 to TRBJ1-2; 8 nucleotides match TRBD1. This CDR3 is 16 amino acids long. The V gene's germline CDR1 is SGHRS and CDR2 YFSETQ. J lost 2 bases, V lost 4 bases, and 10 bases had no gene match. CDR3 residues: CASSSQTGVVNYGYTF. DNA of the CDR3: TGCGCCAGCAGCAGCCAGACAGGGGTCGTCAACTATGGCTACACCTTC.

The V call is TRBV21-1, the J call TRBJ1-5. TRBV21-1 is a recognized pseudogene. CDR3 length equals 16 residues. CDR3 sequence reads: CASSKPAGGVGQPQHF. The CDR3 nucleotides read TGTGCCAGCAGCAAACCCGCGGGGGGCGTTGGCCAGCCCCAGCATTTT.

The genes are TRBV5-4 and TRBJ1-1, with 8 nucleotides matching TRBD1. With V trimmed by 4 bases and J by 11 bases, 10 bases remained unmatched. This CDR3 is built from 13 residues. Germline assignment: CDR1 SGHNT and CDR2 YYREEE (reference sequence). CDR3 DNA: TGTGCCAGCAGCGCCCCAGGGGGCGCGTACGCTTTCTTT. This codes for CASSAPGGAYAFF. The variable domain in full, with the rest retrieved from reference TRBV5-4 and TRBJ1-1, is ETGVTQSPTHLIKTRGQQVTLRCSSQSGHNTVSWYQQALGQGPQFIFQYYREEENGRGNFPPRFSGLQFPNYSSELNVNALELDDSALYLCASSAPGGAYAFFGQGTRLTVV.

J is TRBJ2-7 and V is TRBV25-1, with 9 bases fitting TRBD1. Germline V lookup: CDR1 MGHDK, CDR2 SYGVNS. Trimming at V came to 5 bases and at J to 2 bases, leaving 10 bases not matched to a gene. CDR3 size: 16 residues. CDR3 sequence (DNA): TGTGCCAGCAGTACCAAAACAGGGGGCGAAGCCTACGAGCAGTACTTC. Amino acid sequence: CASSTKTGGEAYEQYF.

The CDR3 DNA reads as TGTGCCAGCAAGGGGGCGGGGGGCACTGAAGCTTTCTTT. It encodes CASKGAGGTEAFF. V is TRBV3-1 (or the pseudogene TRBV3-2) and J is TRBJ1-1; 7 bases agree with TRBD1. This CDR3 has 13 residues. V trimming: 7 bases; J trimming: 4 bases; junction bases outside the gene matches: 6. Germline assignment: CDR1 LGHDT and CDR2 YNNKEL (reference sequence).

The V gene is TRBV5-5, the J gene TRBJ1-6; TRBD1 matches at 7 bases. From germline, CDR1 is SGHKS and CDR2 YYEKEE (reference sequence). V lost 4 bases and J lost 8; bases outside the gene matches: 12. This CDR3 contains 16 residues. CDR3 protein: CASSPDPRGAYSPLHF. CDR3 in DNA: TGTGCCAGCAGCCCCGACCCCAGGGGGGCCTATTCACCCCTCCACTTT.

This rearrangement joins TRBV5-1 to TRBJ2-7, with TRBD1 matching 9 bases. Germline values: CDR1 SGHRS, CDR2 YFSETQ. CDR3 size: 14 residues. Trimming at V came to 3 bases and at J to 7 bases, leaving 8 bases not matched to a gene. The CDR3 loop is CASSSDRGVREQYF. CDR3 coding DNA: TGCGCCAGCAGCTCCGACAGGGGGGTGCGGGAGCAGTACTTC.

The V gene is TRBV18, the J gene TRBJ2-2; 7 nucleotides align to TRBD1. After removal of 3 bases from V and 1 base from J, the junction contained 5 bases not matched to a gene. The CDR3 runs 16 residues. Per germline, CDR1 KGHSH and CDR2 LQKENI. This CDR3 is CASSPPGGQNTGELFF. CDR3 bases: TGTGCCAGCTCACCCCCAGGGGGTCAGAACACCGGGGAGCTGTTTTTT.

The chain has TRBV6-6 and TRBJ1-5; possibly TRBD1 for D (5 bases). In germline, CDR1 is MNHNY, CDR2 SVGAGI (reference sequence). The V end lost 8 bases, the J end lost 1 base, and 18 bases lay between the germline ends. The CDR3 covers 16 residues. DNA of the CDR3: TGTGCCAGCCGGGACCGGGGGGTGACCAGCAATCAGCCCCAGCATTTT. This sequence encodes CASRDRGVTSNQPQHF.

The rearrangement uses TRBV23-1 and TRBJ1-2; 9 bases line up with TRBD1. TRBV23-1 is an ORF, with its function uncertain. V shed 6 bases and J 0 bases; nucleotides not matched to a gene: 11. The CDR3 length is 17 residues. CDR3: CASRALGQGRANYGYTF. The CDR3 DNA reads TGCGCCAGCAGAGCCCTGGGACAGGGCCGAGCTAACTATGGCTACACCTTC.

The chain uses TRBV6-5 and TRBJ1-1; unclear D gene. V gave up 6 bases and J gave up 5 bases, with 13 bases separating them. Germline V gives CDR1 MNHEY, CDR2 SVGAGI. This CDR3 region has 13 residues. The CDR3 nucleotides are TGTGCCAGCAGCGCCTTACTAGGGACTGAAGCTTTCTTT. Amino acid sequence: CASSALLGTEAFF.